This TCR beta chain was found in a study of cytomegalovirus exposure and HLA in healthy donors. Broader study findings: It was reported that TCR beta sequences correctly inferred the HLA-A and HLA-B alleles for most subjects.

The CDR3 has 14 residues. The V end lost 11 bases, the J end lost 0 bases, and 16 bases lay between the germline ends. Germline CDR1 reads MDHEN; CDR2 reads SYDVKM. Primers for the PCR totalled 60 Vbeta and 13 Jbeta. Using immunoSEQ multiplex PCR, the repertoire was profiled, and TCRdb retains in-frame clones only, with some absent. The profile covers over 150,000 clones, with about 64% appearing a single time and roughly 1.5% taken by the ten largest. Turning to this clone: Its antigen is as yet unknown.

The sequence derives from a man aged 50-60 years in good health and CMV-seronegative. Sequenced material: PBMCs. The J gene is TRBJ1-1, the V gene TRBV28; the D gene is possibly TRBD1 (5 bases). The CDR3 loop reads CAAGGVLVNTEAFF. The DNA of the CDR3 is TGTGCCGCTGGGGGGGTTCTGGTGAACACTGAAGCTTTCTTT. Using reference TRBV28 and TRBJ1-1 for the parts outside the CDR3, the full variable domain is DVKVTQSSRYLVKRTGEKVFLECVQDMDHENMFWYRQDPGLGLRLIYFSYDVKMKEKGDIPEGYSVSREKKERFSLILESASTNQTSMYLCAAGGVLVNTEAFFGQGTRLTVV.